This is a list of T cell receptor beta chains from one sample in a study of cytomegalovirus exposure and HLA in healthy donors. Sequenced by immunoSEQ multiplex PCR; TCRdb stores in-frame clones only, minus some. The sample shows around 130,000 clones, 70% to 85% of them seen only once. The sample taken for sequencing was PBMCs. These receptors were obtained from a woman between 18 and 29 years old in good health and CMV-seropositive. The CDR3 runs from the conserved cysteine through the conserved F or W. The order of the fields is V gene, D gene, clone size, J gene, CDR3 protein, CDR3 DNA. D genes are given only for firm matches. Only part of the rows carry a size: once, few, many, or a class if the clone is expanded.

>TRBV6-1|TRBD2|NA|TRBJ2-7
CASSEVAGDSYEQYF
TGTGCCAGCAGTGAAGTGGCGGGGGATTCCTACGAGCAGTACTTC
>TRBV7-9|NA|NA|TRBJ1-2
CASSAGVGNYGYTF
TGTGCCAGCAGCGCAGGGGTTGGTAACTATGGCTACACCTTC
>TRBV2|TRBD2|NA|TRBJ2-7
CASRGGLAGGYEQYF
TGTGCCAGCAGGGGGGGACTAGCGGGGGGTTACGAGCAGTACTTC
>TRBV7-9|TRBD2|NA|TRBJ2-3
CASSLGRSAGGVDTQYF
TGTGCCAGCAGCTTAGGGCGTTCTGCGGGGGGAGTAGATACGCAGTATTTT
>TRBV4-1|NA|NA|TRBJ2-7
CASSQVAEPGLSYEQYF
TGCGCCAGCAGCCAAGTAGCGGAGCCAGGACTATCCTACGAGCAGTACTTC
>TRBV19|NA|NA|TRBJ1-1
CASTQLNTEAFF
TGTGCCAGTACACAGCTGAACACTGAAGCTTTCTTT
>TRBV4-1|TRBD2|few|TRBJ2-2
CASRRGGLANTGELFF
TGCGCCAGCAGACGCGGGGGGCTGGCGAACACCGGGGAGCTGTTTTTT
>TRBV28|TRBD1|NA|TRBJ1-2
CASRNRGSNYGYTF
TGTGCCAGCAGGAACAGGGGATCTAACTATGGCTACACCTTC
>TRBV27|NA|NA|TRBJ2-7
CASSFQGPYEQYF
TGTGCCAGCAGTTTCCAGGGGCCATACGAGCAGTACTTC
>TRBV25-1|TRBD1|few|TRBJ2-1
CASSEVGGQGADEQFF
TGTGCCAGCAGTGAAGTAGGCGGTCAGGGGGCTGATGAGCAGTTCTTC
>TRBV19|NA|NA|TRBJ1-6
CASSRNSNNSPLHF
TGTGCCAGTTCGCGGAATTCCAACAATTCACCCCTCCACTTT
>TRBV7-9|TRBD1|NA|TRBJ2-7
CASSLGQGSDEQYF
TGTGCCAGCAGCCTTGGACAGGGATCGGACGAGCAGTACTTC
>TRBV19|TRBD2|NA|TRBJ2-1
CASDLGGGSYNEQFF
TGTGCCAGTGATCTGGGCGGGGGGTCCTACAATGAGCAGTTCTTC
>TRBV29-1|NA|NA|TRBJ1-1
CSVEGVLYTEAFF
TGCAGCGTTGAAGGTGTTCTATACACTGAAGCTTTCTTT
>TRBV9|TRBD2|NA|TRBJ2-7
CASSVIGGGSDEQYF
TGTGCCAGCAGCGTAATCGGGGGGGGCTCGGATGAGCAGTACTTC
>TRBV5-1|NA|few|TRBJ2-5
CASSLVGSGEETQYF
TGCGCCAGCAGCTTGGTGGGTAGCGGCGAAGAGACCCAGTACTTC
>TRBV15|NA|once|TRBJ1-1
CATSKGGEHTEAFF
TGTGCCACCAGCAAGGGGGGGGAACATACTGAAGCTTTCTTT
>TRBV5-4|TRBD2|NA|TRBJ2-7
CASSLGGRAISYEQYF
TGTGCCAGCAGCTTGGGGGGGAGGGCCATCTCCTACGAGCAGTACTTC
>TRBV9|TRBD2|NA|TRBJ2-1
CASSPSERGGYNEQFF
TGTGCCAGCAGCCCTTCGGAGCGGGGGGGATACAATGAGCAGTTCTTC
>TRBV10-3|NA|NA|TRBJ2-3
CATLEDTQYF
TGTGCCACCTTGGAGGATACGCAGTATTTT